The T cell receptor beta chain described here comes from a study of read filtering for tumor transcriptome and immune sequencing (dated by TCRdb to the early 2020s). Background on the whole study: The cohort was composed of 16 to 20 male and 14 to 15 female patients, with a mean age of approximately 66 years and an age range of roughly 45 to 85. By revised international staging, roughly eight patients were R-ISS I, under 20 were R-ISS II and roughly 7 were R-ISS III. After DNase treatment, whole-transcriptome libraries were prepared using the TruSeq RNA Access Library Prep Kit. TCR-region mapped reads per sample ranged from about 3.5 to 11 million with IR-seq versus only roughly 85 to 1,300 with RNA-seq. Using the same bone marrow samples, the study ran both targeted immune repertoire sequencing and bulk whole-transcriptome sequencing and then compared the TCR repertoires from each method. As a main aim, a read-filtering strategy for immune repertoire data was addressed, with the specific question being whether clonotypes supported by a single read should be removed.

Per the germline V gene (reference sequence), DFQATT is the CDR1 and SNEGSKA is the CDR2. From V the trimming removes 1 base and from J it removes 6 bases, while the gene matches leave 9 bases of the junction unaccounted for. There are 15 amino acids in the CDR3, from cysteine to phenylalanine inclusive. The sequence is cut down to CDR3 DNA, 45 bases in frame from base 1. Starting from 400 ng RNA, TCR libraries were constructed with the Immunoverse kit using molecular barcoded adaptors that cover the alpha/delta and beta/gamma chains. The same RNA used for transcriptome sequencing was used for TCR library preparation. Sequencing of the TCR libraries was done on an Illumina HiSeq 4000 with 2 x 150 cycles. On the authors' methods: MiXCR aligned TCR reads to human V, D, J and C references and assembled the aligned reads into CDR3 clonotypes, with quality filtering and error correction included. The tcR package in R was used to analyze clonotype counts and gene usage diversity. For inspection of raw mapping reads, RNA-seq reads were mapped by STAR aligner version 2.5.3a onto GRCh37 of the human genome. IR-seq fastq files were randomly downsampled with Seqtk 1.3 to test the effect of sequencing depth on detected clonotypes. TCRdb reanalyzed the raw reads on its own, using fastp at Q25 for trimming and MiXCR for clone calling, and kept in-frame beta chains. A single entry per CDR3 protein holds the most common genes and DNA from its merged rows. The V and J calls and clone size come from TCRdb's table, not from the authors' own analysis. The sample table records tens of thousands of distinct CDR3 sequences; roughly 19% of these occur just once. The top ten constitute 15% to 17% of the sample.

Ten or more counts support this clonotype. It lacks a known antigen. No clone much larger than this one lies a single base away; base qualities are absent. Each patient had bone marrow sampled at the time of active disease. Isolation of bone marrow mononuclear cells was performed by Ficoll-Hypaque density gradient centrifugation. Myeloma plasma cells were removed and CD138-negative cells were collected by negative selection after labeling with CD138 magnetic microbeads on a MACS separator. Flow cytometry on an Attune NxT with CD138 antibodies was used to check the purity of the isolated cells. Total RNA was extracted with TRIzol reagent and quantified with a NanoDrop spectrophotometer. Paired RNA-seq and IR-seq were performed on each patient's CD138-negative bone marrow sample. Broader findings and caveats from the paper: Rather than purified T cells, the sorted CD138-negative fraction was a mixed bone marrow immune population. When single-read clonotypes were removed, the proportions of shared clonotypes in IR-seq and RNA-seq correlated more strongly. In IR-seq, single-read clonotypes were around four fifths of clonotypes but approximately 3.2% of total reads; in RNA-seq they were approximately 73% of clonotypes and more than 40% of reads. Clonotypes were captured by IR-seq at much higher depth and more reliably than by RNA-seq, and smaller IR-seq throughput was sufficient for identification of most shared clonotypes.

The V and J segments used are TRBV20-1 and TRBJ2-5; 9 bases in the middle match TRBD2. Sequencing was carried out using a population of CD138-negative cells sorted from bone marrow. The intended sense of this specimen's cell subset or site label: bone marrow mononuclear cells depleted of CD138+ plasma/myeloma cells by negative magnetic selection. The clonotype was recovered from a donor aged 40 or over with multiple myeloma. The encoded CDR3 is CSARVTREGWKTQYF. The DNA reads TGCAGTGCTAGAGTTACGCGGGAGGGCTGGAAGACCCAGTACTTC.